A selection of T cell receptor beta chains follows, all from one sample in a study of tumor-infiltrating lymphocytes in localized non-small cell lung cancer. TCRdb keeps only in-frame clones here, not all; method: immunoSEQ multiplex PCR. Here the sample spans about 17,000 clones, around 81% being singletons. Sequencing was performed on uninvolved lung tissue not adjacent to the tumor. These receptors all come from a human donor with non-small cell lung cancer. Both conserved end residues are part of each CDR3. The D gene is left open where the match is weak. A clone size is listed for some rows: how often the clone was seen (once, few, many), or a class if it is expanded.

d_gene	v_gene	abundance	j_gene	CDR3nt	CDR3aa
NA	TRBV5-4	NA	TRBJ1-1	TGTGCCAGCAGCCCAAACGTTGGGCAGGGGTCAACTGAAGCTTTCTTT	CASSPNVGQGSTEAFF
TRBD1	TRBV5-1	NA	TRBJ2-3	TGCGCCAGCAGCTTGGCGGGACAGCTTAGCACAGATACGCAGTATTTT	CASSLAGQLSTDTQYF
NA	TRBV29-1	NA	TRBJ2-7	TGCAGCGTAGTCAACGCAGGGGACGCAAAATACGAGCAGTACTTC	CSVVNAGDAKYEQYF
NA	TRBV7-9	few	TRBJ1-2	TGTGCCAGCAGCCAGACAGAATATGGCTACACCTTC	CASSQTEYGYTF
TRBD1	TRBV5-4	NA	TRBJ2-3	TGTGCCAGCACCGGGACAGGGGGCGCAGATACGCAGTATTTT	CASTGTGGADTQYF
NA	TRBV6-6	NA	TRBJ2-1	TGTGCCAGCAGTTCCCACAGGGAGCCATACAATGAGCAGTTCTTC	CASSSHREPYNEQFF
NA	TRBV6-6	NA	TRBJ1-1	TGTGCCAGCAGTTACGAAAGAGGCACTGAAGCTTTCTTT	CASSYERGTEAFF
NA	TRBV16	NA	TRBJ1-2	TGTGCCAGCAGCCAATCGGCTTATGGCTACACCTTC	CASSQSAYGYTF
NA	TRBV21-1	NA	TRBJ2-6	TGTGCCAGCAGCGTAGGGACCTCTGGGGCCAACGTCCTGACTTTC	CASSVGTSGANVLTF
TRBD2	TRBV11-2	NA	TRBJ2-1	TGTGCCAGCACGGGACTAGCGGAGTACAATGAGCAGTTCTTC	CASTGLAEYNEQFF
NA	TRBV5-6	few	TRBJ1-1	TGTGCCAGCAGCGCCTTGGGGGGGTTGAACACTGAAGCTTTCTTT	CASSALGGLNTEAFF
NA	TRBV19	NA	TRBJ1-4	TGTGCCAGTAGCCCCGGCAGGGGAGGAGAAAAACTGTTTTTT	CASSPGRGGEKLFF
NA	TRBV15	NA	TRBJ2-2	TGTGCCACCAGCAGAGAAAGGGCAGGTTCGAACACCGGGGAGCTGTTTTTT	CATSRERAGSNTGELFF
TRBD2	TRBV5-4	NA	TRBJ2-7	TGTGCCAGCAGCTCGGGAGGACTTGGGTACGAGCAGTACTTC	CASSSGGLGYEQYF
TRBD1	TRBV7-2	NA	TRBJ1-2	TGTGCCAGCAGCTCCACCCAAATAGGACAGGGGGCGCGAGGCTACACCTTC	CASSSTQIGQGARGYTF
NA	TRBV5-1	NA	TRBJ2-7	TGCGCCAGCAGCAACGTCAAGGGGGGAAACGAGCAGTACTTC	CASSNVKGGNEQYF
NA	TRBV5-1	NA	TRBJ2-5	TGCGCCAGCAGCTTGAACGGGTTGGAAGAGACCCAGTACTTC	CASSLNGLEETQYF
TRBD2	TRBV5-4	once	TRBJ2-7	TGTGCCAGCAGCCAATATAGCGGGAGAGATTCCTACGAGCAGTACTTC	CASSQYSGRDSYEQYF
NA	TRBV9	NA	TRBJ1-5	TGTGCCAGCAGCGTCAAGATGTTAAGCAATCAGCCCCAGCATTTT	CASSVKMLSNQPQHF
TRBD1	TRBV2	few	TRBJ1-5	TGTGCCAGCAGCCTACAGGGGAATCAGCCCCAGCATTTT	CASSLQGNQPQHF
TRBD2	TRBV15	NA	TRBJ2-7	TGTGCCACCAGCAGAGATCCTAGCGGGAGTGTCAAGCAGTACTTC	CATSRDPSGSVKQYF
NA	TRBV2	NA	TRBJ2-3	TGTGCCAGCAGTGGACAGGGAGGTACGCAGTATTTT	CASSGQGGTQYF
NA	TRBV19	NA	TRBJ2-1	TGTGCCAGTACCTTCGGGGGAGGAGGACACAATGAGCAGTTCTTC	CASTFGGGGHNEQFF
NA	TRBV6-6	NA	TRBJ2-2	TGTGCCAGCAGTTACGGGGGCCAGAACACCGGGGAGCTGTTTTTT	CASSYGGQNTGELFF
NA	TRBV2	NA	TRBJ1-4	TGTGCCAGCAGTGGGACCGTCGGAGGGAATGAAAAACTGTTTTTT	CASSGTVGGNEKLFF
TRBD2	TRBV10-2	NA	TRBJ2-7	TGCGCCAGCAGTGAGAGCGGGGGGGGGCGTGAGCAGTACTTC	CASSESGGGREQYF
NA	TRBV5-1	NA	TRBJ2-1	TGCGCCAGCAGCTTGGGGGGGCAGGGAAACAATGAGCAGTTCTTC	CASSLGGQGNNEQFF
NA	TRBV11-3	NA	TRBJ2-4	TGTGCCAGCCGAAGGATAGTAAGGGTAGCCAAAAACATTCAGTACTTC	CASRRIVRVAKNIQYF
NA	TRBV23-1	few	TRBJ1-2	TGCGCCAGCAATGAAGGGAAGGTGGATGGCTACACCTTC	CASNEGKVDGYTF
NA	TRBV5-5	NA	TRBJ1-2	TGTGCCAGCAGCCAAGCAGGGCCTGGCTACACCTTC	CASSQAGPGYTF
TRBD2	TRBV27	NA	TRBJ2-3	TGTGCCAGCAGTTTCGGGGGGAGGGTTGGGACAGATACGCAGTATTTT	CASSFGGRVGTDTQYF
TRBD2	TRBV10-2	NA	TRBJ2-7	TGCGCCAGCAGGGGACTAGCGGGAGCCGAATTTTACGAGCAGTACTTC	CASRGLAGAEFYEQYF
NA	TRBV7-2	few	TRBJ2-1	TGTGCCAGCACCCCCATTGTGGGACTCAATGAGCAGTTCTTC	CASTPIVGLNEQFF
TRBD2	TRBV7-3	NA	TRBJ2-2	TGTGCCAGCAGCCGTAGCGGGAGTAACACCGGGGAGCTGTTTTTT	CASSRSGSNTGELFF
TRBD2	TRBV27	once	TRBJ2-3	TGTGCCAGCAGTGGGGGGAGGGCAGATACGCAGTATTTT	CASSGGRADTQYF